This TCR beta chain emerged from a study of T cells in localized non-small cell lung cancer. Study results and caveats: With higher T cell density in blood came longer overall survival. Adjacent lung was found to contain a median approximately 60 of the top 100 tumor clones. Sequence data derive from only one tumor region, so heterogeneity remains possible. In uninvolved adjacent lung, T cell clonality reached its highest value, exceeding tumor.

The CDR3 contains 15 residues. V lost 4 bases, J lost 6 bases, and 7 bases stayed unmatched. CDR1 is SGHRS and CDR2 is YFSETQ in the germline V gene. Regarding this clone: Its target is not known.

The table came from immunoSEQ multiplex PCR; TCRdb's copy has only in-frame clones and leaves some out. Here the sample spans 45,000 or so clones, 81% being singletons. The source material was peripheral blood mononuclear cells, sampled before any cancer treatment. The sequence derives from a man between 35 and 75 years old with stage III lung adenocarcinoma. J is TRBJ2-2 and V is TRBV5-1; TRBD1 matches 9 bases. CDR3 coding DNA: TGCGCCAGCAGCAGAGGACAGGGGACCGCCGGGGAGCTGTTTTTT. It is translated as CASSRGQGTAGELFF.